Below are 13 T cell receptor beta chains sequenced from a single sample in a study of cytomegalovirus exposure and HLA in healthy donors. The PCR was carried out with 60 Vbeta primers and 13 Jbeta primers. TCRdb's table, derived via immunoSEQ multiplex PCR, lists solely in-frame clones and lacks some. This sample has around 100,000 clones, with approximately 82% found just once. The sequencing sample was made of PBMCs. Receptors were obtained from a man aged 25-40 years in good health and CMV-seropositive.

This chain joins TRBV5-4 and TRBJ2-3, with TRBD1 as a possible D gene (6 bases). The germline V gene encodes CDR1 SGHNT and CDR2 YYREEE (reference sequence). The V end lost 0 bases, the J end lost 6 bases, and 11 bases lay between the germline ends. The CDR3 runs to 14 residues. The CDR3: CASSLGGPGDTQYF. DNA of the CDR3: TGTGCCAGCAGCTTGGGGGGGCCCGGGGATACGCAGTATTTT.

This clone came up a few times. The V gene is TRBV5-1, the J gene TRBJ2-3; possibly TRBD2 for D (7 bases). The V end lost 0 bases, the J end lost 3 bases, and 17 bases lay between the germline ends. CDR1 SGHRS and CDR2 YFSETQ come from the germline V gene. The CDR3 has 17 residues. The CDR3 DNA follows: TGCGCCAGCAGCTTGGAGGGGGGGCGCAGGGGAACAGATACGCAGTATTTT. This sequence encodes CASSLEGGRRGTDTQYF.

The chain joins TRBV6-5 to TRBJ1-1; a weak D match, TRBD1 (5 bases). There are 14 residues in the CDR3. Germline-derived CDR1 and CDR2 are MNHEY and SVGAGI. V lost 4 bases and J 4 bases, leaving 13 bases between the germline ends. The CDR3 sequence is CASSFRQRTTEAFF. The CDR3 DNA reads TGTGCCAGCAGTTTCCGACAGAGGACCACTGAAGCTTTCTTT.

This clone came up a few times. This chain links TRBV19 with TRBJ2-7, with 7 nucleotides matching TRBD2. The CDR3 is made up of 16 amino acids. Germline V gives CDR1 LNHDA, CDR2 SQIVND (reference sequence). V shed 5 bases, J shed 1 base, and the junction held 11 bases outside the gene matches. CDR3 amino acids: CASSRTILALSYEQYV. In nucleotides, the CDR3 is TGTGCCAGTAGTCGGACGATACTAGCGTTATCCTACGAGCAGTACGTC.

The CDR3: CASSPSGRGPYEQYF. In DNA form, the CDR3 reads TGTGCCAGCAGCCCGTCCGGCAGGGGGCCCTACGAGCAGTACTTC. The chain is built from TRBV7-9 and TRBJ2-7; 8 positions match TRBD1. From germline, CDR1 is SEHNR and CDR2 FQNEAQ (reference sequence). V lost 5 bases to trimming and J lost 2 bases; unmatched junction nucleotides: 8. The CDR3 length is 15 residues.

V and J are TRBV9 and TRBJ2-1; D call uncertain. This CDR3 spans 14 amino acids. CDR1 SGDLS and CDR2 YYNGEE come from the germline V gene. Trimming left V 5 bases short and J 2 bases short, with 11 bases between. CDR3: CASSRRTAYNEQFF. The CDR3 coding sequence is TGTGCCAGCAGTCGACGTACAGCCTACAATGAGCAGTTCTTC.

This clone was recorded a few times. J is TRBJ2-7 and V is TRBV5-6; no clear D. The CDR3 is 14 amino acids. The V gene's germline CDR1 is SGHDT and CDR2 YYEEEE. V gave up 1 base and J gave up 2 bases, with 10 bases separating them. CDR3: CASSLSAGTYEQYF. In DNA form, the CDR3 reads TGTGCCAGCAGCTTGTCTGCAGGTACCTACGAGCAGTACTTC.

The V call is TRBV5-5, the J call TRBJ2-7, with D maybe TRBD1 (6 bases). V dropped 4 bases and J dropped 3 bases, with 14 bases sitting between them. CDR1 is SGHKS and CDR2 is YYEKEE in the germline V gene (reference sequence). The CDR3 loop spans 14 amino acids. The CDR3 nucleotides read TGTGCCAGCAGCCCCGAGGGGGTGAGCTACGAGCAGTACTTC. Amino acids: CASSPEGVSYEQYF.

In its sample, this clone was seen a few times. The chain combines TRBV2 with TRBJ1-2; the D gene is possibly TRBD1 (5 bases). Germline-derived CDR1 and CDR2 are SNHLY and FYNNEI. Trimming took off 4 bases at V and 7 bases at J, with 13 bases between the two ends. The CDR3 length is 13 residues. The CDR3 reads CASSAQVMSGYTF. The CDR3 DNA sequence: TGTGCCAGCAGTGCACAGGTAATGAGTGGCTACACCTTC. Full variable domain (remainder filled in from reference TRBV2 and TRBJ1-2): EPEVTQTPSHQVTQMGQEVILRCVPISNHLYFYWYRQILGQKVEFLVSFYNNEISEKSEIFDDQFSVERPDGSNFTLKIRSTKLEDSAMYFCASSAQVMSGYTFGSGTRLTVV.

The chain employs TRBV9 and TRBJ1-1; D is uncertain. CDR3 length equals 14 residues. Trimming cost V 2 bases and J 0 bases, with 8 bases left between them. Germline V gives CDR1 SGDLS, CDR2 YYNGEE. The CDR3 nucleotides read TGTGCCAGCAGCGTCGGGAGTATGAACACTGAAGCTTTCTTT. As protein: CASSVGSMNTEAFF.

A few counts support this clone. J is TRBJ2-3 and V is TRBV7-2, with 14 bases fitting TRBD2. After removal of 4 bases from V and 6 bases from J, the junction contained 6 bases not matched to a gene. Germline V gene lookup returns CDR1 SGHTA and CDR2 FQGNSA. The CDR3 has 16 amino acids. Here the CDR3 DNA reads TGTGCCAGCAGCTCGGGGACTAGCGGGAGTTCGGATACGCAGTATTTT. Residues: CASSSGTSGSSDTQYF.

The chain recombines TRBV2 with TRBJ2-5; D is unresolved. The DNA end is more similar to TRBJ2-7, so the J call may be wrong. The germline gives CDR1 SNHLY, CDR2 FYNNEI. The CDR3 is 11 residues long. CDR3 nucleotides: TGTGCCAGCAGTGAAAAATACGAGCAGTACTTC. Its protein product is CASSEKYEQYF.

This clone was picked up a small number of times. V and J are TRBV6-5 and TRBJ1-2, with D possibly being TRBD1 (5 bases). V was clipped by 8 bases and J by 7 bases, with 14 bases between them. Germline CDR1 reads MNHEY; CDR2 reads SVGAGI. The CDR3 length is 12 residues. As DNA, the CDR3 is TGTGCCAGCGGCGACCCCAGGGCTGGCTACACCTTC. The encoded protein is CASGDPRAGYTF.